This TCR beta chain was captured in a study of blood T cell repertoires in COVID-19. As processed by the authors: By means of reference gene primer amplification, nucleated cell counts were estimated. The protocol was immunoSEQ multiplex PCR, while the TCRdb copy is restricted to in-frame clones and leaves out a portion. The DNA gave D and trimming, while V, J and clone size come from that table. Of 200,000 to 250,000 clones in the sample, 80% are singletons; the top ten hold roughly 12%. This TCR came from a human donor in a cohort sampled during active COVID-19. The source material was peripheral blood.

The CDR3: CASSKDSATNEKLFF. CDR3 nucleotides: TGCGCCAGCAGCAAGGACAGTGCAACTAATGAAAAACTGTTTTTT. The chain recombines TRBV5-1 with TRBJ1-4; maybe TRBD1 (6 bases). Trimming shortened V by 4 bases and J by 0 bases, and 10 bases separated the two germline ends. Per germline, CDR1 SGHRS and CDR2 YFSETQ. The CDR3 loop spans 15 amino acids.